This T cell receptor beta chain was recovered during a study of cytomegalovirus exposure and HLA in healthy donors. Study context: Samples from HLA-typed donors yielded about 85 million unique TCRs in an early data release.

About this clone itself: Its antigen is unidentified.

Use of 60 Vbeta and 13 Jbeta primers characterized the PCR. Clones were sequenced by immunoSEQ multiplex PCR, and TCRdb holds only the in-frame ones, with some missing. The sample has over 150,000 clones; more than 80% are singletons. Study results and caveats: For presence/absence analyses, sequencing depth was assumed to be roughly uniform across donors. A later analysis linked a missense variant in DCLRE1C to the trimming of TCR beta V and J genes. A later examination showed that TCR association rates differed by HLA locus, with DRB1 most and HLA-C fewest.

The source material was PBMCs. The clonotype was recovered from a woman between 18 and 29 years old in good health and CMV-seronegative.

CDR3 sequence reads: CASSLPGQGTYEQYF. The CDR3 region has the DNA TGTGCCAGCAGCCTACCGGGACAGGGAACCTACGAGCAGTACTTC. The V gene is TRBV5-4, the J gene TRBJ2-7, with 9 nucleotides matching TRBD1. The germline V gene encodes CDR1 SGHNT and CDR2 YYREEE (reference sequence). The length of the CDR3 is 15 residues. The J segment lost 2 bases and the V segment lost 4 bases, leaving 7 bases of the junction unmatched.